This T cell receptor (beta chain) comes out of a study of PD-1 blockade in classical Hodgkin lymphoma. Study-wide results and limits: Individuals who commenced nivolumab within less than 1 year of ASCT were excluded. Whereas CD4+ TCR diversity had risen significantly by C4D1, CD8+ TCR diversity had not. Complete responders had baseline diversity similar to newly diagnosed patients.

TCRdb keeps only in-frame clones here, not all; method: immunoSEQ multiplex PCR. The repertoire has 40,000 to 60,000 clones, 73% of them found once; the top ten carry roughly 16%. Patients all relapsed after autologous stem cell transplantation, and there was variation in brentuximab vedotin exposure. Each best response was a complete response, a partial response or progressive disease. V lost 3 bases and J 0 bases, leaving 18 bases between the germline ends. Germline V gene lookup returns CDR1 LNHDA and CDR2 SQIVND (reference sequence). CDR3 length: 17 amino acids. As for this clone: Its antigen is still unknown.

This clonotype was sampled from a human donor with classical Hodgkin lymphoma. Sequencing used peripheral blood mononuclear cells (PBMCs), obtained before the second cycle of nivolumab. This chain uses TRBV19 with TRBJ2-7; D might be TRBD2 (5 bases). CDR3 in DNA: TGTGCCAGTAGTATCGTGGCGGGCCTCCGAAGCTCCTACGAGCAGTACTTC. Translating it yields CASSIVAGLRSSYEQYF.